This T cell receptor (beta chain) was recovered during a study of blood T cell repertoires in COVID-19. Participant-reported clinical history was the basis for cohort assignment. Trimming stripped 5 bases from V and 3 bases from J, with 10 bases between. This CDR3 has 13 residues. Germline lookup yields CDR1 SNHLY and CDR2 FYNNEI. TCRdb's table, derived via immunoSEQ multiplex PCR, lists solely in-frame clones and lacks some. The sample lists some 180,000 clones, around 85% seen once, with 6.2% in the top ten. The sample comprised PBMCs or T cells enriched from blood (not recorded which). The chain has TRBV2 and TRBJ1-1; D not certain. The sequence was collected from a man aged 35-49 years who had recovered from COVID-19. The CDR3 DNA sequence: TGTGCCAGCAGTACCAGTTTGGACACTGAAGCTTTCTTT. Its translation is CASSTSLDTEAFF.